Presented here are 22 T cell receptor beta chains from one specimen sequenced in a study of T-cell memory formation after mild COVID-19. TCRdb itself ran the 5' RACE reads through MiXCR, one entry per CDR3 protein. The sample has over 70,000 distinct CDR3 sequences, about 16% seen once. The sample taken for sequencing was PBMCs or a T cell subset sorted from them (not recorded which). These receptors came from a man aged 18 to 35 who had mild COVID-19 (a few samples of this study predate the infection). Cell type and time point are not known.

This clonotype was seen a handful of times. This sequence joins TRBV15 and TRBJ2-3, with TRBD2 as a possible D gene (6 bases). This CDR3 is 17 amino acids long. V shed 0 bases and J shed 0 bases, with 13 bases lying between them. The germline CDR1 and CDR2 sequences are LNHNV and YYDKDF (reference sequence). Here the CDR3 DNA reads TGTGCCACCAGCAGAGATAATGCGGGGTGGAGCACAGATACGCAGTATTTT. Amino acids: CATSRDNAGWSTDTQYF.

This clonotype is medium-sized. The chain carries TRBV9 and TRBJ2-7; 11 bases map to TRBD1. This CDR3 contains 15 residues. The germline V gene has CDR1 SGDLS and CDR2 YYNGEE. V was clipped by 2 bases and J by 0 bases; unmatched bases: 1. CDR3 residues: CASSVGTGGSYEQYF. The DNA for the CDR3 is TGTGCCAGCAGCGTCGGGACAGGGGGCTCCTACGAGCAGTACTTC.

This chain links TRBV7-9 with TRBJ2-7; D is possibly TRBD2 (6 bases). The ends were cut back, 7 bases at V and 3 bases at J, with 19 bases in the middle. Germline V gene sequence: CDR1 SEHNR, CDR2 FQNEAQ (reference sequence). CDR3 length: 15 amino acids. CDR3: CASTRGELDYYEQYF. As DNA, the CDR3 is TGTGCCAGCACCCGGGGCGAGTTGGACTACTACGAGCAGTACTTC.

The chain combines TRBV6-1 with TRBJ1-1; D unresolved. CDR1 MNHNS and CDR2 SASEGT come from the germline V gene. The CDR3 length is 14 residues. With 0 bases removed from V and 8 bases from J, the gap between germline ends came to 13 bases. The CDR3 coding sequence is TGTGCCAGCAGTGAAGCGCTATACGGAAGGGAAGCTTTCTTT. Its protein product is CASSEALYGREAFF.

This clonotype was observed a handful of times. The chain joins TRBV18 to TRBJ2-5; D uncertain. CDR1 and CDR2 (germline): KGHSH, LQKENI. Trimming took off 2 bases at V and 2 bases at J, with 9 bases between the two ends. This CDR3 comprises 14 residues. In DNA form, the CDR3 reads TGTGCCAGCTCACCAGGCAATCTACAAGAGACCCAGTACTTC. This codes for CASSPGNLQETQYF.

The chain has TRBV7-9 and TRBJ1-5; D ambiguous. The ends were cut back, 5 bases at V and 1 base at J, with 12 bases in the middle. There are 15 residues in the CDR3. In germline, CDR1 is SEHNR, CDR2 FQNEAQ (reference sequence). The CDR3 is CASSPPGGSNQPQHF. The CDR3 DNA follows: TGTGCCAGCAGCCCCCCGGGCGGGAGCAATCAGCCCCAGCATTTT.

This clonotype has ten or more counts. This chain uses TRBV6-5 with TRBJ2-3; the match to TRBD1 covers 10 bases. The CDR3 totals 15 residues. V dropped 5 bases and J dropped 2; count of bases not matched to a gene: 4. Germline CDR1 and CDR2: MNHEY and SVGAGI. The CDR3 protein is CASSGQGGPTDTQYF. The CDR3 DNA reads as TGTGCCAGCAGTGGACAGGGGGGCCCCACAGATACGCAGTATTTT.

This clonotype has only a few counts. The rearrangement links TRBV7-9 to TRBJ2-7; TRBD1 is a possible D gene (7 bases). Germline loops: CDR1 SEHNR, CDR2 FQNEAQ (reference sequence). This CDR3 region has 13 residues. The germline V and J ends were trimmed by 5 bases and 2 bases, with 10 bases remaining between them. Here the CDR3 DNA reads TGTGCCAGCAGCCAGGGGGGTACCTACGAGCAGTACGTC. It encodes CASSQGGTYEQYV.

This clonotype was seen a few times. The CDR3 DNA is TGTGCCACCAGCAGGGGACCCGGGGGAGTGGAGACCCAGTACTTC. Protein product: CATSRGPGGVETQYF. The chain carries TRBV15 and TRBJ2-5, with D tentatively TRBD2 (6 bases). There are 15 residues in the CDR3. Germline V gene lookup returns CDR1 LNHNV and CDR2 YYDKDF (reference sequence). V gave up 3 bases and J gave up 5 bases, with 16 bases separating them.

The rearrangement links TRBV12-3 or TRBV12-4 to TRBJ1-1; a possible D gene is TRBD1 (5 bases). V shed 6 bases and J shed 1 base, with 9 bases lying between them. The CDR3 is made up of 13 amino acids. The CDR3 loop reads CASRRGSNTEAFF. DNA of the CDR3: TGTGCCAGCAGGCGGGGGTCGAACACTGAAGCTTTCTTT.

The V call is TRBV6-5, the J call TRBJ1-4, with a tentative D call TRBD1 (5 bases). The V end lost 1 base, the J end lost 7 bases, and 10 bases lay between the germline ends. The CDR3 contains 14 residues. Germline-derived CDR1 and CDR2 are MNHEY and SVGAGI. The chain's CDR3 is CASSYYGAREKLFF. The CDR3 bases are TGTGCCAGCAGTTACTATGGGGCGCGTGAAAAACTGTTTTTT.

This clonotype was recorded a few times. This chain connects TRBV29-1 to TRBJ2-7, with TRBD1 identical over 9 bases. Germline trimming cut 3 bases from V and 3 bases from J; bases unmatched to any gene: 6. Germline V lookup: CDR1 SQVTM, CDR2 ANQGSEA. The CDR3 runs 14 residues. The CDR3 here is CSVEFRDRDYEQYF. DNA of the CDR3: TGCAGCGTTGAGTTCCGGGACAGGGACTACGAGCAGTACTTC.

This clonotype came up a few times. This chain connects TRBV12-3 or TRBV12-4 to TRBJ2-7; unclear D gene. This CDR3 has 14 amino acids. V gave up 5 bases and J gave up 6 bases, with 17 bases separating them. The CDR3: CASSLGPRQSEQYV. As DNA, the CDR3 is TGTGCCAGCAGTCTCGGGCCGAGGCAGAGCGAGCAGTACGTC.

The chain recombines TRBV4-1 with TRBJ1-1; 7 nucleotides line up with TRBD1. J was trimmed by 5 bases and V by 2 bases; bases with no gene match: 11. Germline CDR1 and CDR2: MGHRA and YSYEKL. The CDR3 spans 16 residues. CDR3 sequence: CASSQPRDRVGTEAFF. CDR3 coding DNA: TGCGCCAGCAGCCAACCCCGAGACAGGGTAGGGACTGAAGCTTTCTTT.

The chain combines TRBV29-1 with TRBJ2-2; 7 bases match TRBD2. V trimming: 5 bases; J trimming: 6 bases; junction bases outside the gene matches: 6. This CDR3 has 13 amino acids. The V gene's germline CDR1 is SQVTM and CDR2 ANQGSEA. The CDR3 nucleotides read TGCAGCGTTAGCCTAGCGGACCCCGGGGAGCTGTTTTTT. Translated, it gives CSVSLADPGELFF.

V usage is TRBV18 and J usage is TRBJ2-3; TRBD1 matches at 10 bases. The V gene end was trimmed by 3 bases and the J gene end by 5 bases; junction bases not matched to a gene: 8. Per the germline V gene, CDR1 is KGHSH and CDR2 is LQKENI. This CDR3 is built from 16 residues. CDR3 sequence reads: CASSPLARDRGDTQYF. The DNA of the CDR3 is TGTGCCAGCTCACCCCTCGCCCGGGACAGGGGAGATACGCAGTATTTT. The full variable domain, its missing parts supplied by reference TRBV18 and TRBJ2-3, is NAGVMQNPRHLVRRRGQEARLRCSPMKGHSHVYWYRQLPEEGLKFMVYLQKENIIDESGMPKERFSAEFPKEGPSILRIQQVVRGDSAAYFCASSPLARDRGDTQYFGPGTRLTVL.

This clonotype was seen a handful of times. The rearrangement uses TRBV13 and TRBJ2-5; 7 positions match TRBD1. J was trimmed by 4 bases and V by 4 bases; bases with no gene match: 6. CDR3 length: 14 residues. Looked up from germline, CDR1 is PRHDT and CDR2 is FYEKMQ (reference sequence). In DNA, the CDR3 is TGTGCCAGCAGCTCGACAGGGAACGGAGAGACCCAGTACTTC. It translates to CASSSTGNGETQYF. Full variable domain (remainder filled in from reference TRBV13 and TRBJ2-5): AAGVIQSPRHLIKEKRETATLKCYPIPRHDTVYWYQQGPGQDPQFLISFYEKMQSDKGSIPDRFSAQQFSDYHSELNMSSLELGDSALYFCASSSTGNGETQYFGPGTRLLVL.

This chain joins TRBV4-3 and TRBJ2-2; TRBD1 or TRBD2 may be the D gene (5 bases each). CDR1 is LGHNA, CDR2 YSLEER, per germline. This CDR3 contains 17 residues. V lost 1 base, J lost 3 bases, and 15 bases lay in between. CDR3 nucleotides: TGCGCCAGCAGCCAAGTCGGGGCCGGGGATCACACCGGGGAGCTGTTTTTT. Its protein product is CASSQVGAGDHTGELFF.

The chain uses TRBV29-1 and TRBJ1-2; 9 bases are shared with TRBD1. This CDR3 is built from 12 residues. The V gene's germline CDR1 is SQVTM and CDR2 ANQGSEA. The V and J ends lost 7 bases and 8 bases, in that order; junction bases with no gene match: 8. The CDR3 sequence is CSALAGTGGYTF. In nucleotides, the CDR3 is TGCAGCGCCTTAGCCGGGACAGGGGGCTACACCTTC.

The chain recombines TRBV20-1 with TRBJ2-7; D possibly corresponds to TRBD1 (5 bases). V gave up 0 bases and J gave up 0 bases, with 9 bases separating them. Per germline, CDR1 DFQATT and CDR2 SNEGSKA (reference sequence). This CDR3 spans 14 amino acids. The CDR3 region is CSAREQGSSYEQYV. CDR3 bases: TGCAGTGCTAGAGAGCAGGGCAGCTCCTACGAGCAGTACGTC.

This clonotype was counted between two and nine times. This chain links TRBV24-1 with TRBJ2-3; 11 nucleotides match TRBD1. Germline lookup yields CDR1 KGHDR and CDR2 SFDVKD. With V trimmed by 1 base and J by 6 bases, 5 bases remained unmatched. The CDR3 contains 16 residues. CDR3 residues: CATSDFGTGGVDTQYF. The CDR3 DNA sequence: TGTGCCACCAGTGATTTTGGGACAGGGGGTGTGGATACGCAGTATTTT.

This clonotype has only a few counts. CDR3 region: CASSLTGAYEQYV. As DNA, the CDR3 is TGTGCCAGCAGCCTGACAGGGGCCTACGAGCAGTACGTC. V and J are TRBV6-2 or TRBV6-3 and TRBJ2-7, with 8 nucleotides matching TRBD1. Germline V CDR1 and CDR2: MNHEY, SVGEGT. Trimming removed 6 bases from V and 2 bases from J; junction bases left unmatched: 3. CDR3 size: 13 residues.